Below, one TCR beta chain is given with its context. The antigen is unknown. Trimming took 5 bases from V and 6 from J, leaving 8 bases between them. The V gene's germline CDR1 is MNHNY and CDR2 SVGAGI (reference sequence). This CDR3 is 11 amino acids long. At baseline, cycle 4 day 1, and cycle 7 day 1, blood was sampled. This specimen comes from a study of OX40 agonist ivuxolimab in advanced cancers. About the study: Patients received the agonistic anti-OX40 (CD134) antibody ivuxolimab. At 0.01 to 10 mg/kg, ivuxolimab was administered intravenously to patients every 2 weeks.

General study results and limits: Expansion of clones was among the lowest in partial responders at 0.1-3.0 mg/kg.

Repertoires were generated with immunoSEQ multiplex PCR, while TCRdb's copy carries only in-frame clones and drops some. Counted here are 80,000 to 95,000 clones, about 90% occurring once; the ten biggest clones make up 8% to 9.5%. The chain couples TRBV6-6 to TRBJ2-7; D remains ambiguous. The sequence was collected from an adult with an advanced solid tumor such as melanoma, head and neck, liver or kidney cancer. This material consisted of CD4+ or CD8+ T cells sorted from blood, taken in a trial of the OX40 agonist ivuxolimab. This chain's CDR3 is CASSGVGEQYF. CDR3 DNA: TGTGCCAGCAGTGGGGTCGGCGAGCAGTACTTC.